A selection of T cell receptor beta chains follows, all from one sample in a study of blood T cell repertoires in COVID-19. The table came from immunoSEQ multiplex PCR; TCRdb's copy has only in-frame clones and leaves some out. This sample has approximately 200,000 clones; approximately 88% occur once, and the top ten carry 3.5% to 5%. Material for sequencing was peripheral blood. These receptors all come from a woman aged 25 to 39 with acute or convalescent COVID-19. CDR3s include the opening cysteine and the closing phenylalanine or tryptophan. The D gene is left open where the match is weak. The listing skips clone size in some rows; elsewhere it reads once, few, many or a size class.

d_call,v_call,clone_size,j_call,cdr3_aa,cdr3_nt
.,TRBV30,.,TRBJ2-1,CAWTLHGGGRAGEQFF,TGTGCCTGGACCCTGCACGGAGGGGGGAGGGCAGGTGAGCAGTTCTTC
.,TRBV30,.,TRBJ1-1,CAWSNRVRTEAFF,TGTGCCTGGAGTAACAGGGTAAGAACTGAAGCTTTCTTT
.,TRBV9,.,TRBJ2-7,CASSGTGSEQYF,TGTGCCAGCAGCGGAACAGGGTCCGAGCAGTACTTC
.,TRBV2,once,TRBJ2-2,CASKGEVNTGELFF,TGTGCCAGCAAAGGGGAAGTTAACACCGGGGAGCTGTTTTTT
.,TRBV19,.,TRBJ2-3,CASRAQQADTQYF,TGTGCCAGTAGGGCTCAGCAGGCAGATACGCAGTATTTT
TRBD2,TRBV7-9,.,TRBJ2-3,CASSGASGSYMDTQYF,TGTGCCAGCAGCGGGGCTAGCGGGAGTTATATGGATACGCAGTATTTT
.,TRBV19,.,TRBJ1-5,CASSTDSQQPQHF,TGTGCCAGTAGTACGGACAGTCAGCAGCCCCAGCATTTT
.,TRBV6-1,.,TRBJ2-5,CASSEGGQFETQYF,TGTGCCAGCAGTGAAGGCGGACAGTTTGAGACCCAGTACTTC
.,TRBV2,once,TRBJ2-2,CASIKGGPGYTGELFF,TGTGCCAGCATCAAGGGCGGACCAGGGTATACCGGGGAGCTGTTTTTT
TRBD1,TRBV27,few,TRBJ2-7,CATRQGAYEQYF,TGTGCCACTAGACAGGGGGCATACGAGCAGTACTTC
TRBD2,TRBV7-8,.,TRBJ2-4,CASSFRLAGAPGQYF,TGTGCCAGCAGCTTTCGACTAGCGGGAGCCCCGGGTCAGTACTTC
.,TRBV6-5,once,TRBJ1-2,CASSYQGVNTF,TGTGCCAGCAGTTACCAGGGTGTGAACACCTTC
.,TRBV12-3/TRBV12-4,.,TRBJ2-7,CASSWGQGIPIF,.
.,TRBV5-1,.,TRBJ2-3,CASSEEGLGDTQYF,TGCGCCAGCAGCGAGGAGGGTTTAGGAGATACGCAGTATTTT
TRBD1,TRBV28,.,TRBJ2-3,CASSFGTGETDTQYF,TGTGCCAGCAGTTTTGGGACAGGGGAGACAGATACGCAGTATTTT
.,TRBV5-1,.,TRBJ2-5,CASSVQGLQETQYF,TGCGCCAGCAGCGTACAGGGCCTACAAGAGACCCAGTACTTC
TRBD1,TRBV18,.,TRBJ2-3,CASSPTGQGFSDTQYF,TGTGCCAGCTCACCTACCGGACAGGGGTTTTCAGATACGCAGTATTTT
.,TRBV19,.,TRBJ1-2,CASSMELMRAYGYTF,TGTGCCAGTAGTATGGAGTTAATGCGTGCCTATGGCTACACCTTC
.,TRBV4-2,.,TRBJ2-5,CASSHPGQQSGAETQYF,TGTGCCAGCAGCCACCCGGGACAGCAGTCGGGGGCAGAGACCCAGTACTTC
TRBD2,TRBV28,.,TRBJ2-1,CASTLPGLAINEQFF,TGTGCCAGCACTTTACCGGGACTAGCGATCAATGAGCAGTTCTTC